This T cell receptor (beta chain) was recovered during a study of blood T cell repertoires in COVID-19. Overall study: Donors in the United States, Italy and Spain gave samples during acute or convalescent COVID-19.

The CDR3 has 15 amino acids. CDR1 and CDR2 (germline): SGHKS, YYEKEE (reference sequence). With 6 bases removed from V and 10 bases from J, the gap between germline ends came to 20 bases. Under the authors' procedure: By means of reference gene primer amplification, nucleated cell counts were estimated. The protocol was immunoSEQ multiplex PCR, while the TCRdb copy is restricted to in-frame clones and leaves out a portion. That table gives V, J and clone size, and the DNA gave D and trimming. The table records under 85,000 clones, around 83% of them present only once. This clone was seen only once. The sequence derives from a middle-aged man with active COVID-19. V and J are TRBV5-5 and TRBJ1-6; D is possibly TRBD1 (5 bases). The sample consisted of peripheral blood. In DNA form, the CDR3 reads TGTGCCAGCAACGACCGAAGGCAGGGAAACTCACCCCTCCACTTT. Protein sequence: CASNDRRQGNSPLHF. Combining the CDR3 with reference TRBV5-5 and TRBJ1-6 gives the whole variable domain DAGVTQSPTHLIKTRGQQVTLRCSPISGHKSVSWYQQVLGQGPQFIFQYYEKEERGRGNFPDRFSARQFPNYSSELNVNALLLGDSALYLCASNDRRQGNSPLHFGNGTRLTVT.